This entry lists 13 T cell receptor beta chains sequenced from one sample in a study of regulatory T cells in long-lasting Graves disease. Construction of TCR beta libraries relied on iRepertoire HTBI primers and on Arm-PCR targeting CDR3 regions. TCRdb fed the multiplex PCR reads into MiXCR, producing one record per CDR3 protein. The repertoire holds about 200,000 distinct CDR3 sequences, with roughly 18% as singletons. As to time point: newly diagnosed GD, antithyroid drugs for less than 3 months. PBMCs provided the RNA from which the TCR library was made. This specimen consisted of peripheral blood mononuclear cells (PBMCs), obtained at new diagnosis, from a patient treated with antithyroid drugs. The source of these receptors is a female donor with Graves disease.

This clonotype was recorded at least ten times. CDR3 DNA sequence: TGTGCCACCAGTGAATCAGGGGGAAGCTCCTACAATGAGCAGTTCTTC. Translated, it gives CATSESGGSSYNEQFF. The chain has TRBV24-1 and TRBJ2-1; 7 bases are a match to TRBD1. Germline CDR1 KGHDR, CDR2 SFDVKD. The CDR3 has 16 residues. V dropped 4 bases and J dropped 0; count of bases not matched to a gene: 5.

The chain carries TRBV25-1 and TRBJ2-1; D might be TRBD2 (6 bases). The length of the CDR3 is 12 residues. CDR1 is MGHDK, CDR2 SYGVNS, per germline. V was shortened by 6 bases and J by 13 bases, with 16 bases between the two germline ends. The CDR3 coding sequence is TGTGCCAGCAGCGAAGACCCGGGAGATCAGTTCTTC. It specifies CASSEDPGDQFF. Using reference TRBV25-1 and TRBJ2-1 for the parts outside the CDR3, the full variable domain is EADIYQTPRYLVIGTGKKITLECSQTMGHDKMYWYQQDPGMELHLIHYSYGVNSTEKGDLSSESTVSRIRTEHFPLTLESARPSHTSQYLCASSEDPGDQFFGPGTRLTVL.

There are many counts of this clonotype. The V and J genes are TRBV19 and TRBJ2-3, with D hard to call. The V and J ends lost 3 bases and 2 bases respectively, with 9 bases between them. This CDR3 contains 14 residues. Germline V gene lookup returns CDR1 LNHDA and CDR2 SQIVND (reference sequence). The CDR3 DNA is TGTGCCAGTAGTATCGGACCAGCCACAGATACGCAGTATTTT. Translation: CASSIGPATDTQYF.

This chain links TRBV4-1 with TRBJ2-3; 7 bases agree with TRBD2. The trim removed 2 bases at V and 4 bases at J, leaving 9 bases unmatched. This CDR3 region has 16 residues. In germline, CDR1 is MGHRA, CDR2 YSYEKL. In DNA, the CDR3 is TGCGCCAGCAGCCAAATGGGCGGGAGTAGCGCAGATACGCAGTATTTT. Its translation: CASSQMGGSSADTQYF.

At least ten counts were recorded for this clonotype. The rearrangement uses TRBV9 and TRBJ2-1, with D uncertain. V was shortened by 0 bases and J by 4 bases, with 11 bases between the two germline ends. The CDR3 has 15 amino acids. Germline CDR1 and CDR2: SGDLS and YYNGEE. The CDR3 here is CASSVDIKAYNEQFF. The CDR3, as DNA: TGTGCCAGCAGCGTAGATATCAAAGCATACAATGAGCAGTTCTTC.

This clonotype was seen ten or more times. The rearrangement uses TRBV11-3 and TRBJ2-5; no definite D call. The CDR3 loop spans 12 amino acids. Trimming cost V 6 bases and J 5 bases, with 10 bases left between them. Looked up from germline, CDR1 is SGHNT and CDR2 is YENEEA. The CDR3 loop is CASSPRWETQYF. The CDR3, as DNA: TGTGCCAGCAGTCCCAGATGGGAGACCCAGTACTTC.

The chain couples TRBV30 to TRBJ1-6; D not certain. There are 13 residues in the CDR3. Between the trimmed V and J ends, which lost 0 bases and 11 bases, there was a span of 11 bases. Per germline, CDR1 GTSNPN and CDR2 SVGIG (reference sequence). CDR3 nucleotides: TGTGCCTGGAGTGTATATATTGCTACACCCCTCCACTTT. It translates to CAWSVYIATPLHF.

Many counts were recorded for this clonotype. V and J are TRBV11-2 and TRBJ2-6, with TRBD1 matching over 7 bases. Trimming cost V 3 bases and J 4 bases; bases outside gene matches: 3. Germline lookup yields CDR1 SGHAT and CDR2 FQNNGV. The CDR3 is 15 residues long. The CDR3 reads CASSFRGPGANVLTF. The CDR3 DNA reads as TGTGCCAGCAGCTTTAGGGGGCCCGGGGCCAACGTCCTGACTTTC.

In this sample, this clonotype turned up a few times. This chain joins TRBV6-1 and TRBJ2-3; tentatively, D is TRBD2 (7 bases). Germline lookup yields CDR1 MNHNS and CDR2 SASEGT. The CDR3 runs to 14 residues. V lost 3 bases and J lost 4, with 11 bases in between. CDR3 coding DNA: TGTGCCAGCAGTGAGGGGGGGCCGGCAGATACGCAGTATTTT. Protein: CASSEGGPADTQYF.

This rearrangement joins TRBV30 to TRBJ1-1; D is unclear. V lost 4 bases and J 3 bases, leaving 12 bases between the germline ends. Per germline, CDR1 GTSNPN and CDR2 SVGIG (reference sequence). The CDR3 length is 13 residues. CDR3 loop: CAWKVYRDTEAFF. The CDR3 DNA reads as TGTGCCTGGAAAGTCTACCGGGACACTGAAGCTTTCTTT. The full variable domain, completed using reference TRBV30 and TRBJ1-1, is SQTIHQWPATLVQPVGSPLSLECTVEGTSNPNLYWYRQAAGRGLQLLFYSVGIGQISSEVPQNLSASRPQDRQFILSSKKLLLSDSGFYLCAWKVYRDTEAFFGQGTRLTVV.

This clonotype was seen at least ten times. V and J are TRBV11-2 and TRBJ2-1, with 9 bases lining up with TRBD2. Germline V lookup: CDR1 SGHAT, CDR2 FQNNGV. The CDR3 spans 14 residues. V lost 0 bases, J lost 10 bases, and 4 bases stayed unmatched. CDR3 region: CASSLDWSGREQFF. CDR3 in DNA: TGTGCCAGCAGCTTAGATTGGAGCGGGAGGGAGCAGTTCTTC.

On this clonotype itself: Germline is not matched at one junction end, which may reflect a read error. The CDR3 nucleotides are TGCGCCAGCAGTGAGTCACCTAGCGGGAGTATGGACAGCAATGAGCGGTTCTTC. Residues: CASSESPSGSMDSNERFF. This chain links TRBV10-1 with TRBJ2-1; 10 positions agree with TRBD2. Germline assignment: CDR1 WNHNN and CDR2 SYGVQD (reference sequence). The CDR3 sequence is 18 residues long.

This clonotype was counted ten times or more. This chain uses TRBV29-1 with TRBJ2-7; perhaps TRBD1 as D (5 bases). Trimming pared 6 bases from V and 6 bases from J, leaving 15 bases between. The CDR3 is 12 amino acids. Germline V CDR1 and CDR2: SQVTM, ANQGSEA. The CDR3 is CSVLQGVGEQYF. The CDR3 DNA is TGCAGCGTGCTCCAGGGTGTGGGCGAGCAGTACTTC.